Detailed here is one T cell receptor (beta chain). Its antigen remains unidentified. The same CDR3 is also encoded by other DNA sequences in this sample. This sample was included in a study of shared clonotypes between healthy human individuals. Study-level points and caveats: Shared clonotypes: approximately 4.5% naive CD4, roughly 3.8% naive CD8, less than 2.5% memory CD4, under 0.45% memory CD8. Since donors were few, the genetic and exposure-history diversity represented was limited. Richness estimates generally favored naive over memory subsets.

TCRdb keeps only in-frame clones here, not all; method: immunoSEQ multiplex PCR. The profile shows more than 900,000 clones, approximately 80% of them singletons. V was trimmed by 1 base and J by 9 bases, leaving 7 bases between them. Germline loops: CDR1 GTSNPN, CDR2 SVGIG (reference sequence). This CDR3 spans 11 amino acids. The source material was memory CD4+ T cells from PBMCs. Subset given: CD45RA-negative fraction. The TCR comes from a man younger than 35 in good health. Some clones in this sample may be carry-over from other donors' samples. The chain joins TRBV30 to TRBJ2-1; D gene ambiguous. CDR3 nucleotides: TGTGCCTGGAGTGAGAGTCTTGAGCAGTTCTTC. Residues: CAWSESLEQFF.